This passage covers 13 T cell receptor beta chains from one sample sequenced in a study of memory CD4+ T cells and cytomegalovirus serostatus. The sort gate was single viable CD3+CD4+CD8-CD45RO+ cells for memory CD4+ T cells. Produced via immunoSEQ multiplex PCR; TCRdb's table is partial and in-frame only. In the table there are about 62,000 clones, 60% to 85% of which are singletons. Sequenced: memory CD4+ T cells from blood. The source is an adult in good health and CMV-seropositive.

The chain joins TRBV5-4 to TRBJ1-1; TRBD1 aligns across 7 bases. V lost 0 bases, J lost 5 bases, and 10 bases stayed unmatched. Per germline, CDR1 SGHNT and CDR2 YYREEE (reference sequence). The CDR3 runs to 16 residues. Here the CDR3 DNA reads TGTGCCAGCAGCTTGGCCGAAGGGGGCGCCGGGACTGAAGCTTTCTTT. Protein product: CASSLAEGGAGTEAFF.

This chain's CDR3 is CASRTRGSAYTNNEQFF. As DNA, the CDR3 is TGTGCCAGCAGAACCCGGGGTAGCGCTTACACTAACAATGAGCAGTTCTTC. The V gene is TRBV27, the J gene TRBJ2-1, with D perhaps TRBD2 (5 bases). V lost 6 bases and J lost 5, with 23 bases in between. Germline-derived CDR1 and CDR2 are MNHEY and SMNVEV (reference sequence). CDR3 length equals 17 residues.

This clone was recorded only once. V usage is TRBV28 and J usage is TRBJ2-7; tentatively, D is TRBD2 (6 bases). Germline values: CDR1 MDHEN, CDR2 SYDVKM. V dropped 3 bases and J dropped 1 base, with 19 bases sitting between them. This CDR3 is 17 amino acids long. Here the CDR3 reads CASSLGGMGSESYEQYF. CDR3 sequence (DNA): TGTGCCAGCAGTTTGGGCGGGATGGGGTCTGAATCCTACGAGCAGTACTTC. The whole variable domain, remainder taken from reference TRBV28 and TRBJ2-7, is DVKVTQSSRYLVKRTGEKVFLECVQDMDHENMFWYRQDPGLGLRLIYFSYDVKMKEKGDIPEGYSVSREKKERFSLILESASTNQTSMYLCASSLGGMGSESYEQYFGPGTRLTVT.

The CDR3 loop reads CASSTREVRNYEQYF. CDR3 nucleotide sequence: TGTGCCAGCAGCACTCGGGAGGTTCGGAACTACGAGCAGTACTTC. V usage is TRBV28 and J usage is TRBJ2-7, with 7 bases that match TRBD2. The J segment lost 3 bases and the V segment lost 6 bases, leaving 11 bases of the junction unmatched. Per germline, CDR1 MDHEN and CDR2 SYDVKM. There are 15 residues in the CDR3.

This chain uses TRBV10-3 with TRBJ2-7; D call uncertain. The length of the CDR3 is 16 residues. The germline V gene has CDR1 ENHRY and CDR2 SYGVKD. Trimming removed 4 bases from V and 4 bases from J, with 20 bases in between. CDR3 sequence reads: CAISGGEANLLYEQYF. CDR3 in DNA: TGTGCCATCAGTGGCGGCGAAGCGAATCTATTGTACGAGCAGTACTTC.

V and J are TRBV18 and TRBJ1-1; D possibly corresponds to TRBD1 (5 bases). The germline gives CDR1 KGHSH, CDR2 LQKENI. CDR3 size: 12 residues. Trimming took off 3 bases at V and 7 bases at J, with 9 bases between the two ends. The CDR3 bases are TGTGCCAGCTCACCGAGTCAGGGTGAAGCTTTCTTT. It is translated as CASSPSQGEAFF.

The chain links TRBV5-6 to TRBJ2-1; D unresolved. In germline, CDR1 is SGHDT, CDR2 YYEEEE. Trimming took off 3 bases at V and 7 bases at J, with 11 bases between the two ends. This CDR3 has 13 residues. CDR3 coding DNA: TGTGCCAGCAGCTCTTTAGGACGAAATGAGCAGTTCTTC. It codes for CASSSLGRNEQFF.

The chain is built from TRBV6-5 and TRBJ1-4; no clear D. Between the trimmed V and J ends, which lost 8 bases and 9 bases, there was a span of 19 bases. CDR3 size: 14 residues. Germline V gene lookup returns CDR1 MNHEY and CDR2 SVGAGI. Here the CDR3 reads CASSVTFRGQKLFF. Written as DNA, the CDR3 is TGTGCCAGCTCAGTTACCTTCCGCGGTCAAAAACTGTTTTTT.

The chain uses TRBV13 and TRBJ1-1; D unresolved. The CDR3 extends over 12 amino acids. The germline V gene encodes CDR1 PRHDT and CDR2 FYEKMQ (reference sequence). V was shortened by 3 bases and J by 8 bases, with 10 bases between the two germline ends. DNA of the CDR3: TGTGCCAGCAGCTTCGCAATTGGGGAAGCTTTCTTT. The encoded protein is CASSFAIGEAFF. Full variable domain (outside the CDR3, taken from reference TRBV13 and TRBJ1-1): AAGVIQSPRHLIKEKRETATLKCYPIPRHDTVYWYQQGPGQDPQFLISFYEKMQSDKGSIPDRFSAQQFSDYHSELNMSSLELGDSALYFCASSFAIGEAFFGQGTRLTVV.

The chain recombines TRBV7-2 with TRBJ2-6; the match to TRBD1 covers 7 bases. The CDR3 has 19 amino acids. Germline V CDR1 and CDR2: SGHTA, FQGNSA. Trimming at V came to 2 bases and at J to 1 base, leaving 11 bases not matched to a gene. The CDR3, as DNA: TGTGCCAGCAGCTTATCACTGGACAGGCGTCATTCTGGGGCCAACGTCCTGACTTTC. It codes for CASSLSLDRRHSGANVLTF.

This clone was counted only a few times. The CDR3 nucleotides are TGTGCCAGCAGACGGGACGGTAACAATGAGCAGTTCTTC. It encodes CASRRDGNNEQFF. The gene calls are TRBV2 and TRBJ2-1; the D call may be TRBD1 or TRBD2 (5 bases each). Germline-derived CDR1 and CDR2 are SNHLY and FYNNEI. The CDR3 length is 13 residues. V lost 6 bases, J lost 5 bases, and 11 bases lay in between.

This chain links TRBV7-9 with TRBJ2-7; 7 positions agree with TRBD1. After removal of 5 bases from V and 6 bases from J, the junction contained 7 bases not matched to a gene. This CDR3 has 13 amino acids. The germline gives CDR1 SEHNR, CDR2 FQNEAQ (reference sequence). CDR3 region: CASSRDSLSEQYF. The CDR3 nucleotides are TGTGCCAGCAGCCGGGACAGCCTCTCCGAGCAGTACTTC.

The CDR3 DNA sequence: TGTGCCAGCAGCAGGACAGGGAACCCCAATCAGCCCCAGCATTTT. It yields the protein CASSRTGNPNQPQHF. This chain connects TRBV6-4 to TRBJ1-5; the match to TRBD1 covers 8 bases. After removal of 6 bases from V and 3 bases from J, the junction contained 7 bases not matched to a gene. The germline V gene has CDR1 MRHNA and CDR2 SNTAGT. The CDR3 length is 15 residues.